This T cell receptor (beta chain) emerged from a study of beta chain features in type 1 diabetes. The study, taken as a whole, reports: Reads derived from cDNA could over-represent cells showing high TCR expression. HLA effects on TCRB rearrangement stayed unresolved here. PCR might favor shorter templates, equally in patients and controls. Within patients, naive, central memory and Treg TCRB repertoires seemed more similar than within healthy donors.

A word on this clone: Its target is not known.

Since all of the isolated RNA was reverse transcribed, expressed TCRB transcripts were what got sequenced. TCRdb's copy holds only in-frame clones and misses some; the assay was immunoSEQ multiplex PCR. The sample has around 200,000 clones, about 12% seen once. Trimming stripped 0 bases from V and 4 bases from J, with 13 bases between. The CDR3 spans 15 residues. Germline loops: CDR1 KGHSH, CDR2 LQKENI. This sequence originates from a woman aged 18-29 years in good health. The V and J genes are TRBV18 and TRBJ2-7, with D tentatively TRBD1 (6 bases). Material: central memory CD4+ T cells from blood. CDR3 nucleotide sequence: TGTGCCAGCTCACCACCGTCAGGGGCTGGTTACGAGCAGTACTTC. The encoded protein is CASSPPSGAGYEQYF.